A selection of T cell receptor beta chains follows, all from one sample in a study of blood T cell repertoires in COVID-19. Sequencing used immunoSEQ multiplex PCR; TCRdb keeps in-frame clones, though not all of them. The table records around 380,000 clones, more than 70% of them present only once. Specimen: PBMCs or T cells enriched from blood (not recorded which). These receptors were collected from a man aged 25 to 45 who had recovered from COVID-19. Each CDR3 is given with its conserved first and last residue. The D gene is left open where the match is weak. Where a row states a size, it is once, few, many or the class of an expanded clone; other rows omit it.

>TRBD1|TRBV7-9|TRBJ2-2|-
TGTGCCAGCAGCTCAACCGGGACAGGGGATAGGGAGCTGTTTTTT
CASSSTGTGDRELFF
>-|TRBV5-8|TRBJ1-2|-
TGTGCCAGCAGCTTGGCCCTAACAGGTCTGGACTATGGCTACACCTTC
CASSLALTGLDYGYTF
>TRBD1|TRBV3-1/TRBV3-2|TRBJ1-2|-
TGTGCCAGCAGCAGCGGACAGGGTGATGGCTACACCTTC
CASSSGQGDGYTF
>-|TRBV7-9|TRBJ1-1|-
TGTGCCAGCAGCGATCCGACAGGGAACACTGAAGCTTTCTTT
CASSDPTGNTEAFF
>-|TRBV18|TRBJ2-3|few
TGTGCCAGCTCACCCGGGGGTGCTTACACAGATACGCAGTATTTT
CASSPGGAYTDTQYF
>-|TRBV28|TRBJ1-1|-
TGTGCCAGCAGCCCCATGGGAGGGTTCGGTGAAGCTTTCTTT
CASSPMGGFGEAFF
>TRBD2|TRBV3-1/TRBV3-2|TRBJ2-3|-
TGTGCCAGCAGCCAAGACAGCTATTGGACTAGCGGTTCTAGCACAGATACGCAGTATTTT
CASSQDSYWTSGSSTDTQYF
>-|TRBV2|TRBJ2-3|-
TGTGCCAGCAGTGCGGGACGGGGGTTAGCAGATACGCAGTATTTT
CASSAGRGLADTQYF
>TRBD1|TRBV5-1|TRBJ1-3|-
TGCGCCAGCAGCATGACAGGGGTGACTGGAAACACCATATATTTT
CASSMTGVTGNTIYF
>-|TRBV27|TRBJ2-3|-
TGTGCCAGCAGTTTATTCGGGAGTACAGATACGCAGTATTTT
CASSLFGSTDTQYF
>TRBD1|TRBV5-1|TRBJ2-1|-
TGCGCCAGCAGCTACGGGACAGGGGATGAGCAGTTCTTC
CASSYGTGDEQFF
>-|TRBV11-2|TRBJ2-7|-
TGTGCCAGCAGAGTAAACCGGGGAATCTACGAGCAGTACTTC
CASRVNRGIYEQYF
>-|TRBV19|TRBJ2-7|-
TGTGCCAGTAGTATACTGCAGGGCGCAGGCGAGCAGTACTTC
CASSILQGAGEQYF
>-|TRBV7-6|TRBJ2-5|-
TGTGCCAGCAGCAACCCCCAGGGTTCCGAGACCCAGTACTTC
CASSNPQGSETQYF
>-|TRBV10-2|TRBJ1-1|-
TGCGCCAGCAGTGAGAGGCAGGGGATCACTGAAGCTTTCTTT
CASSERQGITEAFF
>-|TRBV9|TRBJ1-1|-
TGTGCCAGCAGCCTGACGGACATTTCCACTGAAGCTTTCTTT
CASSLTDISTEAFF
>-|TRBV12-1|TRBJ1-5|-
TGTGCCAGCAGCCTTATACTGTGGCGGGACAGGGGATCCAATCAGCCCCAGCATTTT
CASSLILWRDRGSNQPQHF
>-|TRBV10-1|TRBJ1-2|-
TGCGCCAGCAGTGTCATCCCACTCTGGTATGGCTACACCTTC
CASSVIPLWYGYTF
>-|TRBV18|TRBJ1-1|-
TGTGCCAGCTCAAGTTATAGGGAGACTGAAGCTTTCTTT
CASSSYRETEAFF
>TRBD2|TRBV12-3/TRBV12-4|TRBJ2-7|few
TGTGCCAGCAGCCGGGAGGACGAGCAGTACTTC
CASSREDEQYF
>-|TRBV5-1|TRBJ1-2|-
TGCGCCAGCAGCCCTGGTGGGGGGGCAAGAGGCTACACCTTC
CASSPGGGARGYTF
>-|TRBV4-3|TRBJ2-1|-
TGCGCCAGCAGCCAAGATGCACAGCTGATCTACAATGAGCAGTTCTTC
CASSQDAQLIYNEQFF
>TRBD2|TRBV27|TRBJ2-6|-
TGTGCCAGCAGTTCCCGCCCGACTAGCGGGGGATCTGGGGCCAACGTCCTGACTTTC
CASSSRPTSGGSGANVLTF
>-|TRBV7-8|TRBJ1-1|-
TGTGCCAGCAGGCGTAGGGGGGGCACTGAAGCTTTCTTT
CASRRRGGTEAFF
>-|TRBV9|TRBJ2-3|-
TGTGCCAGCAGCGTAGAACTAGCTCCTTTGGGTAGCACAGATACGCAGTATTTT
CASSVELAPLGSTDTQYF
>TRBD1|TRBV7-9|TRBJ2-2|-
TGTGCCAGCAGCTCGAGACAGGGGGCAAACACCGGGGAGCTGTTTTTT
CASSSRQGANTGELFF
>-|TRBV4-1|TRBJ1-2|-
TGCGCCAGCAGCCAAGATTGGTCAGGGATTGGCTACACCTTC
CASSQDWSGIGYTF
>-|TRBV5-1|TRBJ2-2|-
TGCGCCAGCAGCGCCCGGGACTCTTACACCGGGGAGCTGTTTTTT
CASSARDSYTGELFF
>-|TRBV5-1|TRBJ1-6|-
TGCGCCAGCAGCTTGGGGACAGATAATTCACCCCTCCACTTT
CASSLGTDNSPLHF
>-|TRBV7-2|TRBJ1-3|-
TGTGCCAGCAGCCCGGGGGTCCGTCACTCTGGAAACACCATATATTTT
CASSPGVRHSGNTIYF
>-|TRBV27|TRBJ2-2|few
TGTGCCAGCAGTTTCGAGGTGAACACCGGGGAGCTGTTTTTT
CASSFEVNTGELFF
>-|TRBV9|TRBJ1-1|-
TGTGCCAGCAGCAAAGGTGGGAGGGGGGAAGCTTTCTTT
CASSKGGRGEAFF
>TRBD2|TRBV14|TRBJ2-7|-
TGTGCCAGCAGCCAAGGACTAGCGGTGAGTGAGCAGTACTTC
CASSQGLAVSEQYF
>TRBD1|TRBV27|TRBJ2-7|once
TGTGCCAGCAGTACCGGACAGGGAGGACCCTACGAGCAGTACTTC
CASSTGQGGPYEQYF
>-|TRBV5-6|TRBJ1-1|-
TGTGCCAGCAGCTTGCAGGGGAGCACTGAAGCTTTCTTT
CASSLQGSTEAFF
>TRBD1|TRBV4-3|TRBJ1-2|few
TGCGCCAGCAGCCAAGATGGGGCAGGGGGCCTTGGCTACACCTTC
CASSQDGAGGLGYTF
>-|TRBV23-1|TRBJ1-1|once
TGCGCCAGCAGTGTCAGGGGAGGGAGGACTGAAGCTTTCTTT
CASSVRGGRTEAFF
>TRBD1|TRBV10-3|TRBJ1-1|-
TGTGCCATCAGTGAGTCGTTGGTCAGGGGGCCGAACACTGAAGCTTTCTTT
CAISESLVRGPNTEAFF
>-|TRBV5-4|TRBJ1-1|-
TGTGCCAGCAGCGCAGCGCTCCCGATGAACACTGAAGCTTTCTTT
CASSAALPMNTEAFF
>TRBD1|TRBV11-2|TRBJ2-7|once
TGTGCCAGCAGCTTTCCGCCGGGACAGGGGTCCTACGAGCAGTACTTC
CASSFPPGQGSYEQYF
>-|TRBV27|TRBJ2-1|once
TGTGCCAGCAGTTTCCCAGGCTACAATGAGCAGTTCTTC
CASSFPGYNEQFF
>-|TRBV10-3|TRBJ1-1|few
TGTGCCATCAGTGAGTCGACCTGGGAGTTAGTAACTGAAGCTTTCTTT
CAISESTWELVTEAFF
>-|TRBV7-8|TRBJ1-1|once
TGTGCCAGCAGCCTCTCGGGACACTTGAACACTGAAGCTTTCTTT
CASSLSGHLNTEAFF
>-|TRBV7-8|TRBJ1-2|-
TGTGCCAGCAGCCGGGCAAGGGGAAACTATGGCTACACCTTC
CASSRARGNYGYTF
>-|TRBV30|TRBJ1-3|-
TGTGCCTGGAGTAAGGGTACAGGGACTGGAAACACCATATATTTT
CAWSKGTGTGNTIYF